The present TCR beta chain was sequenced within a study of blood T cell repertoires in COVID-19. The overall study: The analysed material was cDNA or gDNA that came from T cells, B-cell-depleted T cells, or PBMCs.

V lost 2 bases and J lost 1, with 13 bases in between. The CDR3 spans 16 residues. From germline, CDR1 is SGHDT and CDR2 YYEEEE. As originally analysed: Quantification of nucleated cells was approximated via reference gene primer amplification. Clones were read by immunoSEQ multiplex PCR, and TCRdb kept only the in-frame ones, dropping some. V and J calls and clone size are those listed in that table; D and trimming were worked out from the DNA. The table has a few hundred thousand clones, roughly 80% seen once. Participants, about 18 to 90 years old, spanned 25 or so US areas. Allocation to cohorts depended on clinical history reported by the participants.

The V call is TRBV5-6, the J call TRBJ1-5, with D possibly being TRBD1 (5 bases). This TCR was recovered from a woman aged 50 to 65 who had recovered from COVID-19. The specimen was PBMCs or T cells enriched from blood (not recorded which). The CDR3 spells CASSFSGGLSNQPQHF. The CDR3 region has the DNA TGTGCCAGCAGCTTTAGTGGGGGGTTGAGCAATCAGCCCCAGCATTTT.